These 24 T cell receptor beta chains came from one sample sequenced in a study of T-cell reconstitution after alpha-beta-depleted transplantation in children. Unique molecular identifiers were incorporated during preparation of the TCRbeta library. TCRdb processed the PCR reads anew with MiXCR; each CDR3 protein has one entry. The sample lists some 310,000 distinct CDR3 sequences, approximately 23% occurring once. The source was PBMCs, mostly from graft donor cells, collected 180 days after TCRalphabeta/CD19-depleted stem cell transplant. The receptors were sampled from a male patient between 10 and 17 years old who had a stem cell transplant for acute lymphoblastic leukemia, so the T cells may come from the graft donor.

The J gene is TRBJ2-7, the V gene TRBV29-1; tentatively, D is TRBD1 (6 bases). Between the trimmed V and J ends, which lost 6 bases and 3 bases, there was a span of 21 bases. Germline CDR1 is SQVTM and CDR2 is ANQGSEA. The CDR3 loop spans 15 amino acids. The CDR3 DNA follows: TGCAGCGTCAGGACAGTTGGCCCTCGGGGCTACGAGCAGTACTTC. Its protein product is CSVRTVGPRGYEQYF.

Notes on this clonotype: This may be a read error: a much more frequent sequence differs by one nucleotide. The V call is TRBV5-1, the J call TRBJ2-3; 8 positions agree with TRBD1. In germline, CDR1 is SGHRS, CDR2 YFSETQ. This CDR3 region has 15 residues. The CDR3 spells CASSLRQGSTDTQSF. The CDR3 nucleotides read TGCGCCAGCAGCTTGAGACAGGGGAGCACAGATACGCAGTCTTTT.

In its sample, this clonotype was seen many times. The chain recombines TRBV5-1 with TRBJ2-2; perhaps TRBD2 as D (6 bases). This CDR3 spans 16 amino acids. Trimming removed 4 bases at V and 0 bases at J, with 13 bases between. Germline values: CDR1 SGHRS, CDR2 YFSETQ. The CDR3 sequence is CASSHLGGANTGELFF. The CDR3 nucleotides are TGCGCCAGCAGCCACCTGGGGGGTGCGAACACCGGGGAGCTGTTTTTT.

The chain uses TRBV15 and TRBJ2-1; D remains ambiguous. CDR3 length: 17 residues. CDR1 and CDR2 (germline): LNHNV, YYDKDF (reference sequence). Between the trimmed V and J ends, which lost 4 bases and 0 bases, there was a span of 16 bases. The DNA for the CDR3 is TGTGCCACCAGCATCCAAATCAGGTTAAGCTCCTACAATGAGCAGTTCTTC. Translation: CATSIQIRLSSYNEQFF.

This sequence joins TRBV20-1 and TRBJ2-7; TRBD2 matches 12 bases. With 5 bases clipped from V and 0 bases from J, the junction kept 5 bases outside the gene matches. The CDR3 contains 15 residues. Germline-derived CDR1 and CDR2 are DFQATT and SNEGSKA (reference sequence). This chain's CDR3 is CSAPLAGGTSYEQYF. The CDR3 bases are TGCAGTGCTCCTCTAGCGGGAGGGACCTCCTACGAGCAGTACTTC.

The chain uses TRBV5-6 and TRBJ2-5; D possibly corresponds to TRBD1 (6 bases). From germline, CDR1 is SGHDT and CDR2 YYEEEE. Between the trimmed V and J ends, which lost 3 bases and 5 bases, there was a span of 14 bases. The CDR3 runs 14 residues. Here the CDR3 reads CASSSSGEEETQYF. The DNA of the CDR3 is TGTGCCAGCAGCTCTTCAGGGGAAGAGGAGACCCAGTACTTC.

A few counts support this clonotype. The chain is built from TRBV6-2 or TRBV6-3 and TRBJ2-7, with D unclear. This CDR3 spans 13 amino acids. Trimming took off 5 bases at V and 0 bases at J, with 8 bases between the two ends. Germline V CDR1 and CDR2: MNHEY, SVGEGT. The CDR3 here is CASSPWGSYEQYF. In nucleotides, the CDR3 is TGTGCCAGCAGTCCGTGGGGCTCCTACGAGCAGTACTTC.

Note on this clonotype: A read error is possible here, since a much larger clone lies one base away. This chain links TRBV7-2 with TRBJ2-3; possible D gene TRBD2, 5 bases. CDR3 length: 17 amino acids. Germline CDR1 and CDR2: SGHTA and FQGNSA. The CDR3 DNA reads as TGTGCCGGCAGCTTCGTGAGCGGCTACGTTAGCACAGATACGCAGTATTTT. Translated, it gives CAGSFVSGYVSTDTQYF.

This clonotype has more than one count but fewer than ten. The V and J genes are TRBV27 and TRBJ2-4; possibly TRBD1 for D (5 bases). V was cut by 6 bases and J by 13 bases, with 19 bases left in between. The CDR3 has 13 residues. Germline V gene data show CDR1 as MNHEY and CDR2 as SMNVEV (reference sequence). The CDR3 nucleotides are TGTGCCAGCAGGCTCACCCAGGGCCACGGACAGTACTTC. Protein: CASRLTQGHGQYF.

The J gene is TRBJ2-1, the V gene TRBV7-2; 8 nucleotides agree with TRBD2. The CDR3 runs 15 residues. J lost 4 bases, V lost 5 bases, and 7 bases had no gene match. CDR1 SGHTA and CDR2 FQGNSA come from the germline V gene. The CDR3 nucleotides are TGTGCCAGCAGCCCCCCGGGACTAGGGTACAATGAGCAGTTCTTC. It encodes CASSPPGLGYNEQFF.

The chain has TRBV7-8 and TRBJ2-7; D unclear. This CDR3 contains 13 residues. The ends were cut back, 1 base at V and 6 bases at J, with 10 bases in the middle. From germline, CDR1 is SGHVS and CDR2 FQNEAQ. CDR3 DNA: TGTGCCAGCAGCTTAGAACTCCCGCGCGAGCAGTACTTC. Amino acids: CASSLELPREQYF.

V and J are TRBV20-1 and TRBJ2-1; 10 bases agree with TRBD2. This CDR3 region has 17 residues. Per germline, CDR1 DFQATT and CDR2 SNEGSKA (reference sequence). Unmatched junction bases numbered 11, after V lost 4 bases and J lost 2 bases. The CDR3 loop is CSAKPSGLAEAYNEQFF. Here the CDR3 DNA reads TGCAGTGCTAAACCGTCCGGACTAGCGGAGGCCTACAATGAGCAGTTCTTC.

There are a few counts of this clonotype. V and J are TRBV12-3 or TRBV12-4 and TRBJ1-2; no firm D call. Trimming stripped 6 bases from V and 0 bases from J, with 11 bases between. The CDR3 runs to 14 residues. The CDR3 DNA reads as TGTGCCAGCAGGACGGCCGGGACTAACTATGGCTACACCTTC. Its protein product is CASRTAGTNYGYTF.

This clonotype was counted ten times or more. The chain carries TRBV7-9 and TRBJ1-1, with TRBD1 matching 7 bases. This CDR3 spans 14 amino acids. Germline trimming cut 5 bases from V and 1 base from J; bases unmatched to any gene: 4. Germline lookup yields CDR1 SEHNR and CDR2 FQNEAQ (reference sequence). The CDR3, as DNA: TGTGCCAGCAGCCGAGGGACAGCGAACACTGAAGCTTTCTTT. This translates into CASSRGTANTEAFF.

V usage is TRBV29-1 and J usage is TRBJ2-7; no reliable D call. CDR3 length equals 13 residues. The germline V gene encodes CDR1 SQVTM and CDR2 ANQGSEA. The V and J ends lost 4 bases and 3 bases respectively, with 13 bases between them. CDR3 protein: CSVARTDVYEQYF. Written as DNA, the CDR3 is TGCAGCGTTGCCAGGACGGACGTCTACGAGCAGTACTTC.

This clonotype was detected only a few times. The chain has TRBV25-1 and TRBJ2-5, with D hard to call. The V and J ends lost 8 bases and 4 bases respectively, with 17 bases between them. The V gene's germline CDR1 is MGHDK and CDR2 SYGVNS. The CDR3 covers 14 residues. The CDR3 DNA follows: TGTGCCAGCTCTGAGAAATGGGGAAGAGAGACCCAGTACTTC. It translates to CASSEKWGRETQYF.

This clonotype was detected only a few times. The CDR3 sequence: CASRQQGTGELFF. The CDR3 DNA is TGTGCCAGCAGGCAGCAGGGGACCGGGGAGCTGTTTTTT. This chain links TRBV11-2 with TRBJ2-2; perhaps TRBD1 as D (6 bases). V lost 6 bases and J lost 5, with 10 bases in between. Germline loops: CDR1 SGHAT, CDR2 FQNNGV. This CDR3 region has 13 residues.

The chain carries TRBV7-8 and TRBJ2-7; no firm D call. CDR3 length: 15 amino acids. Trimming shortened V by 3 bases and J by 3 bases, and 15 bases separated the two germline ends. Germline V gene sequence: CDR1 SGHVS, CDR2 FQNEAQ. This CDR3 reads CASSFIPPNFYEQYF. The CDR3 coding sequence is TGTGCCAGCAGCTTCATCCCACCAAACTTCTACGAGCAGTACTTC.

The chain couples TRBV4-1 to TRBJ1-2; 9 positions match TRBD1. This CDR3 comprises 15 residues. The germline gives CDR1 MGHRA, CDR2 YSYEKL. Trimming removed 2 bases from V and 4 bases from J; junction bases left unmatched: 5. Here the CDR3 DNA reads TGCGCCAGCAGCCAACCGGGACAGGGCTCCTATGGCTACACCTTC. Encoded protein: CASSQPGQGSYGYTF.

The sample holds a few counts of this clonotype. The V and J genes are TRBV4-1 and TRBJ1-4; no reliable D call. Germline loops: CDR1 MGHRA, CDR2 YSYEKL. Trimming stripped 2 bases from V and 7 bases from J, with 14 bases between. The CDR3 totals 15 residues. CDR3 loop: CASSQSIPRGEKLFF. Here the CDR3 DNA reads TGCGCCAGCAGCCAATCAATCCCACGCGGTGAAAAACTGTTTTTT.

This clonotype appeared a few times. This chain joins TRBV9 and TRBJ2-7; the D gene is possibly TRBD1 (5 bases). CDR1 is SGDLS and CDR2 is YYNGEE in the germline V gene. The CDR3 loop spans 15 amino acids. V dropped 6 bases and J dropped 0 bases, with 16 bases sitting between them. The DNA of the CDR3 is TGTGCCAGCAATCCGTTTGGACACCCCTCCTACGAGCAGTACTTC. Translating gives CASNPFGHPSYEQYF.

DNA for the CDR3: TGTGCCAGCTCACCACGTCTTACGGGACTCCCCACAGATACGCAGTATTTT. Translation gives CASSPRLTGLPTDTQYF. This chain joins TRBV18 and TRBJ2-3; D is perhaps TRBD2 (6 bases). Germline CDR1 is KGHSH and CDR2 is LQKENI. The CDR3 loop spans 17 amino acids. Trimming removed 1 base from V and 2 bases from J, with 16 bases in between.

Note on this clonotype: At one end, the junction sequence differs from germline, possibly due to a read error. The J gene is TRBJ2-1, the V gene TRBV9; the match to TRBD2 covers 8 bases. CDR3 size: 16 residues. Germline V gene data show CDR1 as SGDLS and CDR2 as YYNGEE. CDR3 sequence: CASRVGAGRAYNEQFF. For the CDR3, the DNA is TGTGCCAGCAGAGTAGGCGCCGGGAGGGCCTACAATGAGCAGTTCTTC. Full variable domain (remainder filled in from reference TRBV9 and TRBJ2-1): DSGVTQTPKHLITATGQRVTLRCSPRSGDLSVYWYQQSLDQGLQFLIQYYNGEERAKGNILERFSAQQFPDLHSELNLSSLELGDSALYFCASRVGAGRAYNEQFFGPGTRLTVL.

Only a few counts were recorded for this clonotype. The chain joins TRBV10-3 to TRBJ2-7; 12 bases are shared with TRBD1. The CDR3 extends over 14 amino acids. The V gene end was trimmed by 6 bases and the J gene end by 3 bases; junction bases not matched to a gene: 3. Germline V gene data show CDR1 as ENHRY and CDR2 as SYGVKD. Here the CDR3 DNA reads TGTGCCATCAGAGGGACAGGGGGCCTCTACGAGCAGTACTTC. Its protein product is CAIRGTGGLYEQYF.